These T cell receptor beta chains were read from a single sample in a study of Graves' ophthalmopathy and Graves' hyperthyroidism. TCRdb recomputed calls from the multiplex PCR reads with MiXCR, one row per CDR3 protein. This sample has approximately 330,000 distinct CDR3 sequences; 15% to 20% occur once, and the top ten carry around an eighth. The sequencing input was peripheral blood. These receptors all come from an adult man with Graves' ophthalmopathy. CDR3s include the opening cysteine and the closing phenylalanine or tryptophan. Fields, in order: J gene, D gene, V gene, clone size, CDR3 protein, CDR3 DNA. The D gene is left open where the match is weak. Rows may omit the clone size; those that give it use once, few, many or a size class.

TRBJ1-5 TRBD1 TRBV19 many CASSIEGTADQPQHF TGTGCCAGTAGTATAGAGGGGACAGCAGATCAGCCCCAGCATTTT
TRBJ2-7 . TRBV11-2 many CASSFEWEQYF TGTGCCAGCAGCTTCGAATGGGAGCAGTACTTC
TRBJ2-7 TRBD2 TRBV6-1 . CASRGLASYEQYF TGTGCCAGCAGGGGACTAGCCTCCTACGAGCAGTACTTC
TRBJ2-7 . TRBV6-2/TRBV6-3 many CASSVSGNSYEQYF TGTGCCAGTAGTGTATCAGGCAACTCCTACGAGCAGTACTTC
TRBJ2-5 TRBD1 TRBV6-1 . CASVGQGGSRQETQYF TGTGCCAGCGTGGGACAGGGGGGCAGTCGGCAAGAGACCCAGTACTTC
TRBJ2-2 TRBD1 TRBV20-1 many CSALGTGENTGELFF TGCAGTGCCTTGGGGACAGGGGAAAACACCGGGGAGCTGTTTTTT
TRBJ1-1 TRBD1 TRBV12-3/TRBV12-4 many CASRERQGRTEAFF TGTGCCAGCAGGGAGAGACAGGGGAGAACTGAAGCTTTCTTT
TRBJ1-3 TRBD1 TRBV6-1 many CASSTGTGGNGNTIYF TGTGCCAGCAGTACCGGGACAGGGGGCAATGGAAACACCATATATTTT
TRBJ1-6 . TRBV6-1 many CASNEAYSNSPLHF TGTGCCAGCAATGAAGCGTACAGCAATTCACCCCTCCACTTT
TRBJ1-1 . TRBV2 . CASSLRISTPEAFF TGTGCCAGCTCCTTACGGATCTCTACACCCGAAGCTTTCTTT
TRBJ1-1 TRBD1 TRBV20-1 . CTTGTGQSEAFF TGCACTACCGGGACAGGTCAATCTGAAGCTTTCTTT
TRBJ1-2 . TRBV7-2 many CASSPLFKNYGYTF TGTGCCAGCAGCCCCTTGTTCAAAAACTATGGCTACACCTTC
TRBJ2-5 . TRBV27 . CASSSGEALETQYF TGTGCCAGCAGTTCCGGGGAAGCCTTAGAGACCCAGTACTTC
TRBJ2-7 TRBD1 TRBV6-5 many CASRWTGLDEQYF TGTGCCAGCAGGTGGACAGGGCTCGACGAGCAGTACTTC
TRBJ1-1 TRBD1 TRBV14 many CASSQWTGGTEAFF TGTGCCAGCAGCCAATGGACAGGGGGCACTGAAGCTTTCTTT
TRBJ2-7 . TRBV18 few CASSPRDRLNYEQYF TGTGCCAGCTCACCCCGGGACCGACTAAACTACGAGCAGTACTTC
TRBJ2-7 TRBD1 TRBV7-2 many CASSFHGTATYEQYF TGTGCCAGCAGCTTTCACGGGACAGCCACCTACGAGCAGTACTTC
TRBJ2-7 . TRBV30 . CAWSVLGDEQYF TGTGCCTGGAGTGTGCTGGGAGACGAGCAGTACTTC
TRBJ2-7 . TRBV5-1 . CAISEEGKQYF TGCGCCATCAGCGAGGAGGGTAAGCAGTACTTC
TRBJ2-7 . TRBV4-2 many CASSQDLGVYEQYF TGTGCCAGCAGCCAAGACTTAGGGGTATACGAGCAGTACTTC
TRBJ1-3 . TRBV6-5 . CASSSTYSGNTIYF TGTGCCAGCAGTTCTACGTACTCTGGAAACACCATATATTTT
TRBJ2-2 . TRBV12-3/TRBV12-4 . CASRLANTGELFF TGTGCCAGTCGACTGGCGAACACCGGGGAGCTGTTTTTT
TRBJ2-2 . TRBV6-5 many CASSYSVGAGELFF TGTGCCAGCAGTTACTCGGTCGGTGCCGGGGAGCTGTTTTTT
TRBJ2-5 TRBD1 TRBV30 many CAWSEDRGQETQYF TGTGCCTGGAGCGAGGACAGGGGACAAGAGACCCAGTACTTC
TRBJ1-2 TRBD1 TRBV6-5 many CASSSGTVTGYGYTF TGTGCCAGCAGTTCGGGGACAGTTACGGGCTATGGCTACACCTTC
TRBJ1-2 . TRBV12-3/TRBV12-4 many CASSLLQGGYTF TGTGCCAGCAGTTTACTGCAGGGCGGCTACACCTTC
TRBJ2-5 . TRBV3-1 few CASSQDPGGRGTQYF TGTGCCAGCAGCCAAGATCCCGGGGGCCGGGGGACCCAGTACTTC
TRBJ1-2 . TRBV2 many CASSEPEYGNGYTF TGTGCCAGCAGTGAGCCCGAGTATGGGAATGGCTACACCTTC
TRBJ2-7 . TRBV3-1 few CASSQDFTGAYEQYF TGTGCCAGCAGCCAAGATTTCACCGGGGCCTACGAGCAGTACTTC
TRBJ1-2 . TRBV6-1 many CASSGTDSRMGYGYTF TGTGCCAGCAGTGGGACAGACTCCCGGATGGGCTATGGCTACACCTTC